The 28 T cell receptor beta chains presented below share a single source sample, sequenced in a study of cytomegalovirus exposure and HLA in healthy donors. The PCR employed 60 Vbeta primers together with 13 Jbeta primers. Sequencing used immunoSEQ multiplex PCR; TCRdb keeps in-frame clones, though not all of them. The repertoire has about 190,000 clones, roughly 80% of them found once; the top ten carry less than 7%. The specimen sequenced was PBMCs. Receptors were obtained from a man between 40 and 49 years old in good health and CMV-seropositive.

The chain has TRBV4-3 and TRBJ2-5; D not certain. Germline-derived CDR1 and CDR2 are LGHNA and YSLEER. The V end lost 0 bases, the J end lost 3 bases, and 5 bases lay between the germline ends. The CDR3 loop spans 13 amino acids. The chain's CDR3 is CASSQDAEETQYF. CDR3 DNA: TGCGCCAGCAGCCAAGATGCGGAAGAGACCCAGTACTTC.

J is TRBJ2-5 and V is TRBV5-1, with D possibly matching TRBD2 (6 bases). V lost 1 base and J lost 3, with 13 bases in between. The CDR3 spans 15 residues. Germline V lookup: CDR1 SGHRS, CDR2 YFSETQ. CDR3 DNA sequence: TGCGCCAGCAGCTTGACCGATCCTAGCGAAGAGACCCAGTACTTC. Its protein product is CASSLTDPSEETQYF.

The genes are TRBV5-6 and TRBJ2-3; D is unclear. Trimming took 3 bases from V and 0 from J, leaving 5 bases between them. Germline V gene lookup returns CDR1 SGHDT and CDR2 YYEEEE. This CDR3 has 13 amino acids. The CDR3 reads CASSSLSTDTQYF. The CDR3 DNA sequence: TGTGCCAGCAGCTCCCTCAGCACAGATACGCAGTATTTT.

The V gene is TRBV7-2, the J gene TRBJ2-5, with D unresolved. Germline assignment: CDR1 SGHTA and CDR2 FQGNSA. V gave up 2 bases and J gave up 1 base, with 8 bases separating them. The CDR3 is made up of 14 amino acids. The CDR3, as DNA: TGTGCCAGCAGCTTATGGCAGTCCCAAGAGACCCAGTACTTC. As protein: CASSLWQSQETQYF.

The rearrangement links TRBV2 to TRBJ1-6; D perhaps matches TRBD1 (5 bases). The CDR3 length is 13 residues. Germline V gene data show CDR1 as SNHLY and CDR2 as FYNNEI. The V gene lost 6 bases and the J gene lost 7 bases, with 10 bases spanning the gap. This chain's CDR3 is CASRTVTNSPLHF. The CDR3 DNA follows: TGTGCCAGCAGGACAGTTACCAATTCACCCCTCCACTTT.

The chain couples TRBV18 to TRBJ1-5; D is unresolved. Germline V gene lookup returns CDR1 KGHSH and CDR2 LQKENI. Trimming took 5 bases from V and 5 from J, leaving 13 bases between them. The CDR3 consists of 14 residues. This CDR3 is CASSKTHGDQPQHF. Here the CDR3 DNA reads TGTGCCAGCTCAAAGACACACGGGGATCAGCCCCAGCATTTT.

The chain links TRBV5-6 to TRBJ1-1; 7 bases map to TRBD1. From germline, CDR1 is SGHDT and CDR2 YYEEEE. With V trimmed by 6 bases and J by 6 bases, 14 bases remained unmatched. This CDR3 region has 15 residues. CDR3: CASTLRGMQGAEAFF. The CDR3, as DNA: TGTGCCAGCACCCTCCGGGGAATGCAGGGGGCTGAAGCTTTCTTT.

The chain is built from TRBV19 and TRBJ2-7; D not certain. The V gene lost 5 bases and the J gene lost 5 bases, with 7 bases spanning the gap. Per germline, CDR1 LNHDA and CDR2 SQIVND (reference sequence). The CDR3 is 11 amino acids. The CDR3 bases are TGTGCCAGTAGTCGACGGGACGAGCAGTACTTC. Amino acid sequence: CASSRRDEQYF.

This CDR3 is CASSQRQTNEKLFF. The CDR3 bases are TGTGCCAGCAGCCAGAGACAGACTAATGAAAAACTGTTTTTT. The chain combines TRBV7-9 with TRBJ1-4, with D perhaps matching TRBD1 (5 bases). Trimming removed 5 bases from V and 2 bases from J, with 9 bases in between. Per the germline V gene, CDR1 is SEHNR and CDR2 is FQNEAQ (reference sequence). This CDR3 spans 14 amino acids.

This rearrangement joins TRBV4-3 to TRBJ1-5; no reliable D call. Germline CDR1 and CDR2: LGHNA and YSLEER. The CDR3 extends over 15 amino acids. Trimming stripped 3 bases from V and 0 bases from J, with 9 bases between. CDR3 protein: CASSHTGDSNQPQHF. The CDR3 DNA follows: TGCGCCAGCAGCCATACCGGGGATAGCAATCAGCCCCAGCATTTT.

The chain is built from TRBV7-2 and TRBJ2-2, with D uncertain. Trimming removed 3 bases from V and 4 bases from J, with 6 bases in between. The CDR3 covers 13 residues. Germline lookup yields CDR1 SGHTA and CDR2 FQGNSA. The CDR3 sequence: CASSLSITGELFF. The DNA of the CDR3 is TGTGCCAGCAGCTTGAGCATCACCGGGGAGCTGTTTTTT.

The J gene is TRBJ2-7, the V gene TRBV5-1; possible D gene TRBD1, 6 bases. This CDR3 region has 15 residues. The V gene's germline CDR1 is SGHRS and CDR2 YFSETQ. Trimming removed 0 bases at V and 4 bases at J, with 14 bases between. CDR3 bases: TGCGCCAGCAGCTTGGATTTCGCAGGGGATTACGAGCAGTACTTC. Protein: CASSLDFAGDYEQYF.

The chain carries TRBV10-3 and TRBJ1-6; perhaps TRBD1 as D (5 bases). The CDR3 sequence is 13 residues long. Between the trimmed V and J ends, which lost 4 bases and 8 bases, there was a span of 9 bases. Germline CDR1 and CDR2: ENHRY and SYGVKD. The CDR3 reads CAISGDSDSPLHF. CDR3 DNA: TGTGCCATCAGTGGAGACAGCGATTCACCCCTCCACTTT.

The V and J genes are TRBV5-1 and TRBJ2-5, with 9 bases aligning to TRBD2. CDR3 length: 16 amino acids. With V trimmed by 1 base and J by 0 bases, 4 bases remained unmatched. Germline values: CDR1 SGHRS, CDR2 YFSETQ. The CDR3 sequence is CASSLLAGMYQETQYF. CDR3 bases: TGCGCCAGCAGCTTGCTAGCGGGGATGTACCAAGAGACCCAGTACTTC.

In DNA form, the CDR3 reads TGCGCCAGCAGCCAAACAGGGGGCACCTATGGCTACACCTTC. Amino acid sequence: CASSQTGGTYGYTF. The chain uses TRBV4-1 and TRBJ1-2; 9 bases map to TRBD1. V was pared by 2 bases and J by 4 bases, with 2 bases of the junction left unmatched. There are 14 residues in the CDR3. Germline CDR1 MGHRA, CDR2 YSYEKL.

V is TRBV27 and J is TRBJ2-7, with D tentatively TRBD1 (5 bases). Trimming took 2 bases from V and 4 from J, leaving 9 bases between them. The CDR3 runs 13 residues. The V gene's germline CDR1 is MNHEY and CDR2 SMNVEV (reference sequence). CDR3 bases: TGTGCCAGCAGTTTAGGGGCAGAGTACGAGCAGTACTTC. It codes for CASSLGAEYEQYF.

This clone was counted a few times. The V and J genes are TRBV7-6 and TRBJ1-3; D possibly corresponds to TRBD1 (6 bases). The CDR3 has 15 residues. CDR1 is SGHVS, CDR2 FNYEAQ, per germline. V gave up 5 bases and J gave up 3 bases, with 14 bases separating them. The CDR3 loop is CASSPPQGYGNTIYF. The CDR3 DNA follows: TGTGCCAGCAGCCCGCCCCAGGGGTATGGAAACACCATATATTTT. The variable domain in full, with the rest retrieved from reference TRBV7-6 and TRBJ1-3, is GAGVSQSPRYKVTKRGQDVALRCDPISGHVSLYWYRQALGQGPEFLTYFNYEAQQDKSGLPNDRFSAERPEGSISTLTIQRTEQRDSAMYRCASSPPQGYGNTIYFGEGSWLTVV.

The genes are TRBV27 and TRBJ1-1; D perhaps matches TRBD1 (5 bases). Trimming removed 5 bases from V and 1 base from J, with 11 bases in between. Looked up from germline, CDR1 is MNHEY and CDR2 is SMNVEV (reference sequence). This CDR3 is built from 14 residues. The CDR3 region has the DNA TGTGCCAGCAGTCCAGGACACACGAACACTGAAGCTTTCTTT. This gives the protein CASSPGHTNTEAFF.

CDR3 DNA: TGTGCCAGCAGCTTGGGGCGGGGGGACTGGGAGACCCAGTACTTC. Translation: CASSLGRGDWETQYF. The chain couples TRBV5-6 to TRBJ2-5; 8 positions agree with TRBD2. The V gene's germline CDR1 is SGHDT and CDR2 YYEEEE. J lost 5 bases, V lost 0 bases, and 6 bases had no gene match. CDR3 length equals 15 residues.

The V call is TRBV19, the J call TRBJ2-4; D unclear. CDR3 size: 15 residues. Germline V gives CDR1 LNHDA, CDR2 SQIVND (reference sequence). The V end lost 5 bases, the J end lost 4 bases, and 15 bases lay between the germline ends. CDR3 protein: CASSLTTRQKNIQYF. The CDR3 DNA follows: TGTGCCAGTAGTCTTACTACCCGGCAGAAAAACATTCAGTACTTC.

In DNA, the CDR3 is TGCAGCGTTTTACAGGGCTCTGGGGCCAACGTCCTGACTTTC. It translates to CSVLQGSGANVLTF. This chain links TRBV29-1 with TRBJ2-6; possibly TRBD1 for D (6 bases). Germline V gene data show CDR1 as SQVTM and CDR2 as ANQGSEA. V lost 5 bases and J lost 0, with 8 bases in between. The CDR3 length is 14 residues.

The chain joins TRBV4-1 to TRBJ2-1; no clear D gene. The CDR3 contains 13 residues. V gave up 0 bases and J gave up 13 bases, with 13 bases separating them. The germline V gene has CDR1 MGHRA and CDR2 YSYEKL. The CDR3 spells CASSQERWAQQFF. In nucleotides, the CDR3 is TGCGCCAGCAGCCAAGAAAGGTGGGCCCAACAGTTCTTC.

The chain links TRBV7-6 to TRBJ2-7, with 9 nucleotides matching TRBD1. Trimming at V came to 1 base and at J to 5 bases, leaving 3 bases not matched to a gene. The germline gives CDR1 SGHVS, CDR2 FNYEAQ. This CDR3 has 14 amino acids. Here the CDR3 DNA reads TGTGCCAGCAGCTTAGGGACAGGGGTGAACGAGCAGTACTTC. This encodes CASSLGTGVNEQYF. Full variable domain (missing parts from reference TRBV7-6 and TRBJ2-7): GAGVSQSPRYKVTKRGQDVALRCDPISGHVSLYWYRQALGQGPEFLTYFNYEAQQDKSGLPNDRFSAERPEGSISTLTIQRTEQRDSAMYRCASSLGTGVNEQYFGPGTRLTVT.

The chain links TRBV30 to TRBJ2-5, with 8 nucleotides matching TRBD2. CDR1 is GTSNPN and CDR2 is SVGIG in the germline V gene (reference sequence). V was clipped by 2 bases and J by 2 bases; unmatched bases: 1. CDR3 size: 13 residues. In nucleotides, the CDR3 is TGTGCCTGGAGTTCGGGGGGGCAAGAGACCCAGTACTTC. The encoded protein is CAWSSGGQETQYF.

This clone was observed a handful of times. V and J are TRBV11-2 and TRBJ2-5; a possible D gene is TRBD1 (5 bases). V gave up 4 bases and J gave up 2 bases, with 17 bases separating them. CDR1 is SGHAT and CDR2 is FQNNGV in the germline V gene. The CDR3 covers 16 residues. CDR3 coding DNA: TGTGCCAGCAGCTATTCGGGTGGGGCCCTACAAGAGACCCAGTACTTC. Translated, it gives CASSYSGGALQETQYF. The full variable domain, its missing parts supplied by reference TRBV11-2 and TRBJ2-5, is EAGVAQSPRYKIIEKRQSVAFWCNPISGHATLYWYQQILGQGPKLLIQFQNNGVVDDSQLPKDRFSAERLKGVDSTLKIQPAKLEDSAVYLCASSYSGGALQETQYFGPGTRLLVL.

The V call is TRBV7-3, the J call TRBJ1-4; 9 bases are a match to TRBD1. CDR3 length: 15 residues. V trimming: 5 bases; J trimming: 6 bases; junction bases outside the gene matches: 7. Germline CDR1 SGHTA, CDR2 FQGTGA. This CDR3 reads CASSILTGGDEKLFF. CDR3 coding DNA: TGTGCCAGCAGCATATTGACAGGGGGAGATGAAAAACTGTTTTTT. The variable domain in full, completed from reference TRBV7-3 and TRBJ1-4, reads GAGVSQTPSNKVTEKGKYVELRCDPISGHTALYWYRQSLGQGPEFLIYFQGTGAADDSGLPNDRFFAVRPEGSVSTLKIQRTERGDSAVYLCASSILTGGDEKLFFGSGTQLSVL.

The rearrangement joins TRBV5-1 to TRBJ2-7, with 8 bases fitting TRBD2. After removal of 0 bases from V and 2 bases from J, the junction contained 1 base not matched to a gene. CDR3 length: 14 amino acids. Germline CDR1 and CDR2: SGHRS and YFSETQ. This CDR3 reads CASSLDGGAYEQYF. CDR3 in DNA: TGCGCCAGCAGCTTGGACGGGGGGGCCTACGAGCAGTACTTC. The complete variable domain, with remaining parts taken from reference TRBV5-1 and TRBJ2-7, reads KAGVTQTPRYLIKTRGQQVTLSCSPISGHRSVSWYQQTPGQGLQFLFEYFSETQRNKGNFPGRFSGRQFSNSRSEMNVSTLELGDSALYLCASSLDGGAYEQYFGPGTRLTVT.

The V call is TRBV5-4, the J call TRBJ2-1, with TRBD2 matching over 14 bases. CDR1 and CDR2 (germline): SGHNT, YYREEE (reference sequence). The CDR3 is 16 residues long. J was trimmed by 3 bases and V by 4 bases; bases with no gene match: 3. CDR3 sequence reads: CASSGGTSGGYNEQFF. The CDR3 nucleotides read TGTGCCAGCAGCGGAGGGACTAGCGGGGGCTACAATGAGCAGTTCTTC. The whole variable domain, remainder taken from reference TRBV5-4 and TRBJ2-1, is ETGVTQSPTHLIKTRGQQVTLRCSSQSGHNTVSWYQQALGQGPQFIFQYYREEENGRGNFPPRFSGLQFPNYSSELNVNALELDDSALYLCASSGGTSGGYNEQFFGPGTRLTVL.